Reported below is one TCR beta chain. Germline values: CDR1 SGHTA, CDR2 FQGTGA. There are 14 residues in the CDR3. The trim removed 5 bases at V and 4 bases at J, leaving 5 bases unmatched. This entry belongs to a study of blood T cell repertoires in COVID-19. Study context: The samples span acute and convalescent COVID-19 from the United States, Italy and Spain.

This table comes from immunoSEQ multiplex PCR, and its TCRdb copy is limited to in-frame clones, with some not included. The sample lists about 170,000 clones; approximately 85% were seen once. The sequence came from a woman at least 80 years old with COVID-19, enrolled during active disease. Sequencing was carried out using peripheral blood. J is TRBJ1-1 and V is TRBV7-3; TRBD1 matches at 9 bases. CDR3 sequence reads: CASSATGGGTEAFF. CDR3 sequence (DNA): TGTGCCAGCAGCGCCACAGGGGGCGGCACTGAAGCTTTCTTT.